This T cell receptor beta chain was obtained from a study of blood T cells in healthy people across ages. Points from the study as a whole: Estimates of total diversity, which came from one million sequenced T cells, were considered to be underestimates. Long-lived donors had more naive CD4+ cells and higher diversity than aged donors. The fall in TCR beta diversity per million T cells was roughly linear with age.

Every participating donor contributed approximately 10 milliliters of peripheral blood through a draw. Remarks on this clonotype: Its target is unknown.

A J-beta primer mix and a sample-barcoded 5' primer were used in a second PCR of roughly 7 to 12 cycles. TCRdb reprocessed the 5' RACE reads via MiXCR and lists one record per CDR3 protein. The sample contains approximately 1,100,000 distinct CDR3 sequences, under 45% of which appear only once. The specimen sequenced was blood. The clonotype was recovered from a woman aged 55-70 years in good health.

The CDR3 protein is CASSQAALAGGSYNEQFF. CDR3 nucleotides: TGCGCCAGCAGCCAAGCCGCCTTAGCGGGAGGATCCTACAATGAGCAGTTCTTC. The J gene is TRBJ2-1, the V gene TRBV4-1, with 10 bases identical to TRBD2. The CDR3 spans 18 residues. Germline CDR1 reads MGHRA; CDR2 reads YSYEKL. The V segment lost 1 base and the J segment 1 base; nucleotides outside the gene matches: 7.